The 8 T cell receptor beta chains given below trace back to one sample, sequenced in a study of blood T cells in healthy people across ages. It was with a sample-barcoded 5' primer and a J-beta primer mix that a second PCR of roughly 7 to 12 cycles was run. TCRdb ran MiXCR on the 5' RACE reads and lists one entry per CDR3 protein. Found here are over a million distinct CDR3 sequences, approximately 39% of them singletons; the top ten hold approximately 4.1%. Sequencing was carried out using blood. These receptors all come from a woman aged 18 to 35 in good health.

The chain uses TRBV27 and TRBJ2-1, with a tentative D call TRBD1 (6 bases). This CDR3 region has 13 residues. CDR1 is MNHEY, CDR2 SMNVEV, per germline (reference sequence). The germline V and J ends were trimmed by 7 bases and 7 bases, with 14 bases remaining between them. The CDR3, as DNA: TGTGCCAGCAAGCAGGGGCTGGGGAATGAGCAGTTCTTC. This gives the protein CASKQGLGNEQFF.

The chain combines TRBV20-1 with TRBJ2-7, with a weak D call TRBD2 (6 bases). Germline-derived CDR1 and CDR2 are DFQATT and SNEGSKA (reference sequence). Trimming shortened V by 1 base and J by 3 bases, and 13 bases separated the two germline ends. The CDR3 sequence is 14 residues long. DNA of the CDR3: TGCAGTGCTAGAGGGAGGGACCTCGTCTACGAGCAGTACTTC. Its protein is CSARGRDLVYEQYF.

A note on this clonotype: The junction departs from germline at one end; a sequencing error may be responsible. This chain links TRBV12-3 or TRBV12-4 with TRBJ1-2; 9 nucleotides agree with TRBD1. The CDR3 runs 14 residues. The chain's CDR3 is CVSSPTGGLYGYTF. CDR3 nucleotide sequence: TGTGTCAGCAGCCCAACAGGGGGCCTCTATGGCTACACCTTC.

The chain carries TRBV12-3 or TRBV12-4 and TRBJ2-7, with a weak D call TRBD2 (6 bases). Trimming cost V 2 bases and J 6 bases, with 14 bases left between them. The CDR3 contains 14 residues. In DNA, the CDR3 is TGTGCCAGCAGTTTAAGAGCGGGTTCACCCGAGCAGTACTTC. This translates into CASSLRAGSPEQYF.

As to this clonotype: One end of the junction varies from germline; a read error may be responsible. J is TRBJ2-3 and V is TRBV10-3; D gene ambiguous. The CDR3 contains 14 residues. CDR1 is ENHRY, CDR2 SYGVKD, per germline. The CDR3 here is CAVSARQDTDTQYF. CDR3 nucleotide sequence: TGTGCCGTCAGTGCACGGCAGGACACAGATACGCAGTATTTT.

CDR3 sequence: CASSFGQGRDEQFF. In DNA form, the CDR3 reads TGTGCCAGCAGCTTCGGACAGGGTAGGGATGAGCAGTTCTTC. This sequence joins TRBV5-6 and TRBJ2-1, with 8 bases aligning to TRBD1. The CDR3 consists of 14 residues. Germline-derived CDR1 and CDR2 are SGHDT and YYEEEE. V was clipped by 2 bases and J by 8 bases; unmatched bases: 6.

This chain connects TRBV5-5 to TRBJ2-7; D may be TRBD1 or TRBD2 (5 bases each). The CDR3 consists of 15 residues. Germline V gene lookup returns CDR1 SGHKS and CDR2 YYEKEE (reference sequence). V shed 6 bases and J shed 4 bases, with 20 bases lying between them. The CDR3 DNA is TGTGCCAGCATGCTTGGGAGCGCAGGGTCGTACGAGCAGTACTTC. It specifies CASMLGSAGSYEQYF.

The chain joins TRBV20-1 to TRBJ2-4; 9 nucleotides line up with TRBD1. Germline loops: CDR1 DFQATT, CDR2 SNEGSKA (reference sequence). J gave up 9 bases and V 6 bases, and 6 bases lay outside the gene matches. The CDR3 consists of 12 residues. CDR3 sequence: CSALLDRGIQYF. The CDR3 coding sequence is TGCAGTGCACTCCTGGACAGGGGCATTCAGTACTTC.